This is a list of T cell receptor beta chains from one sample in a study of control samples from healthy donors and cancer patients. Repertoires were generated with immunoSEQ multiplex PCR, while TCRdb's copy carries only in-frame clones and drops some. The sample carries about 180,000 clones, just over 90% recorded once. The sample was blood. The receptors were gathered from a man aged 25-40 years in good health. Each CDR3 is given with its conserved first and last residue. The D gene is left open where the match is weak. Rows may omit the clone size; those that give it use once, few, many or a size class.

j_gene,d_gene,abundance,v_gene,CDR3aa,CDR3nt
TRBJ1-1,.,few,TRBV19,CASSMNSLTAFF,TGTGCCAGTAGTATGAACAGCTTAACAGCTTTCTTT
TRBJ2-7,.,.,TRBV9,CASSVGFQGNIYEQYF,TGTGCCAGCAGCGTAGGATTTCAGGGGAACATCTACGAGCAGTACTTC
TRBJ1-2,.,.,TRBV28,CASSLFAGYTF,TGTGCCAGCAGTTTGTTTGCTGGCTACACCTTC
TRBJ2-3,TRBD2,.,TRBV5-1,CASSSTSGGAGDTQYF,TGCGCCAGCAGCTCGACTAGCGGGGGGGCGGGAGATACGCAGTATTTT
TRBJ2-1,TRBD1,.,TRBV5-1,CASGGQGPYNEQFF,TGCGCCAGCGGGGGACAGGGGCCCTACAATGAGCAGTTCTTC
TRBJ2-5,.,.,TRBV9,CASSVNAEQETQYF,TGTGCCAGCAGCGTAAACGCGGAGCAAGAGACCCAGTACTTC
TRBJ2-1,.,few,TRBV21-1,CASSKAPAPSYNEQFF,TGTGCCAGCAGCAAAGCACCCGCTCCGTCCTACAATGAGCAGTTCTTC
TRBJ1-4,.,.,TRBV12-3/TRBV12-4,CASSGSEKLFF,TGTGCCAGCAGCGGGAGCGAAAAACTGTTTTTT
TRBJ2-7,.,.,TRBV2,CASWTPSSYEQYF,TGTGCCAGCTGGACTCCTAGCTCCTACGAGCAGTACTTC
TRBJ2-5,TRBD1,once,TRBV5-1,CASSAGTGVKETQYF,TGCGCCAGCAGCGCCGGGACAGGGGTAAAAGAGACCCAGTACTTC
TRBJ2-2,.,.,TRBV27,CASSKDPTGELFF,TGTGCCAGCAGTAAGGACCCAACCGGGGAGCTGTTTTTT
TRBJ1-1,.,once,TRBV5-1,CASSLDADQNTEAFF,TGCGCCAGCAGCTTGGACGCAGATCAGAACACTGAAGCTTTCTTT
TRBJ2-1,TRBD1,.,TRBV5-5,CASSYGQGVYNEQFF,TGTGCCAGCAGCTACGGACAGGGGGTTTACAATGAGCAGTTCTTC
TRBJ2-7,.,.,TRBV27,CASSGSPSSYEQYF,TGTGCCAGCAGCGGCTCTCCCAGCTCCTACGAGCAGTACTTC
TRBJ1-2,.,.,TRBV5-4,CASSLGNNYGYTF,TGTGCCAGCTCATTAGGTAATAACTATGGCTACACCTTC
TRBJ1-4,.,.,TRBV6-5,CASSYSGVEGEKLFF,TGTGCCAGCAGTTACTCTGGGGTGGAGGGTGAAAAACTGTTTTTT
TRBJ2-7,.,.,TRBV7-3,CASSLLGPIDEQYF,TGTGCCAGCAGCTTACTGGGACCGATTGACGAGCAGTACTTC
TRBJ2-1,TRBD2,few,TRBV4-3,CASSQGTSGVANEQFF,TGCGCCAGCAGCCAAGGGACTAGCGGGGTTGCCAATGAGCAGTTCTTC
TRBJ1-3,.,once,TRBV3-1/TRBV3-2,CASSHSGNTIYF,TGTGCCAGCAGCCATTCAGGGAACACCATATATTTT
TRBJ1-3,.,.,TRBV6-5,CTSRVTDTGNTIYF,TGTACCAGCAGGGTTACAGACACTGGAAACACCATATATTTT
TRBJ1-2,TRBD1,.,TRBV7-2,CASSFGQGAYGYTF,TGTGCCAGCAGCTTTGGACAGGGGGCGTATGGCTACACCTTC
TRBJ2-7,TRBD1,.,TRBV5-1,CASSRTGGRSYEQYF,TGCGCCAGCAGCAGGACAGGGGGCAGGTCCTACGAGCAGTACTTC
TRBJ1-6,.,.,TRBV30,CAWKNNSPLHF,TGTGCCTGGAAGAATAATTCACCCCTCCACTTT
TRBJ1-5,TRBD1,.,TRBV28,CASSFPRTGGGGSNQPQHF,TGTGCCAGCAGTTTTCCCCGTACAGGGGGCGGTGGGAGCAATCAGCCCCAGCATTTT
TRBJ2-3,.,once,TRBV9,CASSALVDTQYF,TGTGCCAGCAGCGCACTAGTTGATACGCAGTATTTT
TRBJ1-2,.,.,TRBV29-1,CSVEEAGNGYTF,TGCAGCGTGGAGGAGGCCGGTAATGGCTACACCTTC
TRBJ1-5,.,.,TRBV30,CAWSEGVRPQHF,TGTGCCTGGAGTGAGGGGGTGCGGCCCCAGCATTTT
TRBJ1-1,.,.,TRBV10-2,CASSESNGRKAFF,TGCGCCAGCAGTGAGTCGAATGGGAGGAAAGCTTTCTTT
TRBJ1-4,.,.,TRBV5-8,CASSLSGMEEKLFF,TGTGCCAGCAGCTTATCAGGGATGGAGGAAAAACTGTTTTTT
TRBJ2-3,.,.,TRBV7-2,CASSLSTSPDTQYF,TGTGCCAGCAGCTTAAGCACTTCCCCAGATACGCAGTATTTT
TRBJ1-1,.,.,TRBV19,CASSISGGRGNTEAFF,TGTGCCAGTAGTATAAGCGGAGGACGGGGGAACACTGAAGCTTTCTTT
TRBJ1-2,TRBD1,.,TRBV10-3,CAIRTGGDYGYTF,TGTGCCATCAGGACAGGGGGTGATTATGGCTACACCTTC
TRBJ1-3,.,.,TRBV28,CASSRYHKGNTIYF,TGTGCCAGCAGTCGCTACCATAAAGGGAACACCATATATTTT
TRBJ1-1,.,.,TRBV4-3,CASSQDGAGRGTEAFF,TGCGCCAGCAGCCAAGATGGAGCAGGGCGGGGAACTGAAGCTTTCTTT
TRBJ2-2,TRBD2,once,TRBV5-5,CASSLGGGPLGTGELFF,TGTGCCAGCAGCTTGGGGGGGGGACCCCTAGGGACCGGGGAGCTGTTTTTT
TRBJ2-2,TRBD2,.,TRBV5-1,CASSLLSLAGSNTGELFF,TGCGCCAGCAGCTTGCTGTCACTAGCGGGGTCGAACACCGGGGAGCTGTTTTTT
TRBJ1-2,.,.,TRBV9,CASSSSTVNYGYTF,TGTGCCAGCAGCTCGTCGACGGTAAACTATGGCTACACCTTC
TRBJ2-3,.,.,TRBV14,CASSQRRSQLTDTQYF,TGTGCCAGCAGCCAGCGACGGTCCCAACTCACAGATACGCAGTATTTT
TRBJ1-2,TRBD1,.,TRBV6-5,CASKTGKNYGYTF,TGTGCCAGCAAGACAGGGAAAAACTATGGCTACACCTTC
TRBJ2-5,TRBD1,.,TRBV5-6,CASSPNRGRPQETQYF,TGTGCCAGCAGCCCAAACAGGGGGCGTCCCCAAGAGACCCAGTACTTC
TRBJ1-1,.,.,TRBV18,CASSPTNVAEAFF,TGTGCCAGCTCACCGACCAACGTAGCTGAAGCTTTCTTT
TRBJ2-2,.,.,TRBV6-2/TRBV6-3,CASSYSKGSGNTGELFF,TGTGCCAGCAGTTACTCGAAGGGATCGGGGAACACCGGGGAGCTGTTTTTT
TRBJ1-2,.,.,TRBV6-2/TRBV6-3,CASSTIPYGYTF,TGTGCCAGCAGTACGATACCCTATGGCTACACCTTC